Given below is one TCR beta chain in context. The data originate from a study of blood T cell repertoires in COVID-19. Study summary: COVID-19 samples, acute and convalescent, were from the United States, Italy and Spain.

How the authors handled the data: Amplification of reference gene primers provided the estimated nucleated cell counts. The repertoire was sequenced with immunoSEQ multiplex PCR; TCRdb's copy has only in-frame clones and lacks some. V and J calls plus clone size are reproduced from that table; the DNA served to infer D and trimming. This sample has about 350,000 clones, with about 87% found just once. V was shortened by 1 base and J by 8 bases, with 6 bases between the two germline ends. This CDR3 region has 13 residues. CDR1 SGHVS and CDR2 FQNEAQ come from the germline V gene. Enrolled through a virtual design, the participants were between roughly 18 and 90 years of age and came from 24 US areas. Recovery meant two consecutive negative NP/OP PCR tests, professional clearance, or resolved symptoms.

The clonotype was recovered from a woman younger than 45 who had recovered from COVID-19. J is TRBJ1-6 and V is TRBV7-8, with unresolved D. Source material: PBMCs or T cells enriched from blood (not recorded which). CDR3 in amino acids: CASSLVSDSPLHF. The DNA of the CDR3 is TGTGCCAGCAGCTTAGTGTCGGATTCACCCCTCCACTTT. The whole variable domain, remainder taken from reference TRBV7-8 and TRBJ1-6, is GAGVSQSPRYKVAKRGQDVALRCDPISGHVSLFWYQQALGQGPEFLTYFQNEAQLDKSGLPSDRFFAERPEGSVSTLKIQRTQQEDSAVYLCASSLVSDSPLHFGNGTRLTVT.